This paragraph reports one TCR beta chain. The junction differs from germline at one of its ends, possibly a read error. The data were taken from a study of T cell responses to AZD1222 COVID-19 vaccine. Repertoires were generated with immunoSEQ multiplex PCR, while TCRdb's copy carries only in-frame clones and drops some. The sample lists around 140,000 clones, roughly nine tenths occurring once. The CDR3 is 14 amino acids. CDR1 is SGHTA and CDR2 is FQGNSA in the germline V gene. Sequencing used peripheral blood, obtained 28 days after the second AZD1222 dose. The chain joins TRBV7-2 to TRBJ1-2, with D unclear. This receptor was obtained from an adult who received the AZD1222 COVID-19 vaccine. The CDR3 DNA sequence: TGTGCCAGCAGGTTAGTGGCAGAGACCTATGGCTACACCTTC. Amino acid sequence: CASRLVAETYGYTF. Together with reference TRBV7-2 and TRBJ1-2, the CDR3 gives the full variable domain: GAGVSQSPSNKVTEKGKDVELRCDPISGHTALYWYRQSLGQGLEFLIYFQGNSAPDKSGLPSDRFSAERTGGSVSTLTIQRTQQEDSAVYLCASRLVAETYGYTFGSGTRLTVV.